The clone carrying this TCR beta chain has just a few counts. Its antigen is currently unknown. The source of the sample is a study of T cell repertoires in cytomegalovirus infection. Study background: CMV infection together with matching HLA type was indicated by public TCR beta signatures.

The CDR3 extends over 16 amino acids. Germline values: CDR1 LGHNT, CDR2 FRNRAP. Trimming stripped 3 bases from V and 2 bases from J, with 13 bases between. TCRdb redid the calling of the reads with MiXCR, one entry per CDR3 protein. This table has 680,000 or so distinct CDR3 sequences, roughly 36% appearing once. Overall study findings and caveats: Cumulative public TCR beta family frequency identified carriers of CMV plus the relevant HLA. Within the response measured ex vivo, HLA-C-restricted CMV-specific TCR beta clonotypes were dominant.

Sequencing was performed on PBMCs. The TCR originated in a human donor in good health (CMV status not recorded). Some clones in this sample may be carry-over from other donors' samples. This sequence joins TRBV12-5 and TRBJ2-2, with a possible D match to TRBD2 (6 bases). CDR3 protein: CASGFSTRDNTGELFF. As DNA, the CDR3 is TGTGCTAGTGGTTTTTCGACTAGAGACAACACCGGGGAGCTGTTTTTT.